This T cell receptor (beta chain) is drawn from a study of graft-versus-host responses after intestinal transplantation. Study-level findings and limits: Within the allografts of patients who had graft-donor T cell macrochimerism, graft-versus-host to host-versus-graft clonal ratios were high.

The ends lost 1 base at V and 5 bases at J; junction bases unmatched: 8. The germline gives CDR1 SGHNT, CDR2 YYREEE (reference sequence). CDR3 length: 16 amino acids. Of note for this clone: Its target is unknown.

This table comes from immunoSEQ multiplex PCR, and its TCRdb copy is limited to in-frame clones, with some not included. The sample consists of around 20,000 clones, about four fifths of them appearing once. Sequences were derived from PBMCs, sampled 14 days after transplant. The receptor comes from a human patient who received an intestinal transplant, so some T cells may come from the graft donor. V gene TRBV5-4 combines with J gene TRBJ2-7; TRBD2 aligns across 11 bases. In DNA, the CDR3 is TGTGCCAGCAGCTTGAGGTCTAGCGGGAGGTGGGACGAGCAGTACTTC. It yields the protein CASSLRSSGRWDEQYF.